The table lists the clone carrying this T cell receptor (beta chain) with a few counts. Its cognate antigen is unknown. Then a second PCR, running roughly 7 to 11 cycles, was carried out with a sample-barcoded 5' primer and a J-beta primer mix. Each cDNA molecule was tagged by a template-switch adaptor that had 12 random nucleotides. MiXCR was run by TCRdb on the 5' RACE reads, yielding one entry per CDR3 protein. The table includes roughly 800,000 distinct CDR3 sequences, roughly 60% detected once. Every sample had a minimum of 6.5 million PBMCs isolated. These data are taken from a study of blood T cells in healthy people across ages. Whole-study findings and limits: Leaving the PBMCs unsorted stopped any conclusive comparison of naive versus antigen-experienced cells.

Germline CDR1 and CDR2: LGHNA and YSLEER. V dropped 4 bases and J dropped 8 bases, with 27 bases sitting between them. The CDR3 loop spans 18 amino acids. The rearrangement links TRBV4-3 to TRBJ2-1; unclear D gene. Sequences were obtained from blood. This clonotype was obtained from a young man in good health. CDR3 in amino acids: CASSLGYYRVRDQDEQFF. The CDR3 DNA is TGCGCCAGCAGCCTAGGATACTATCGGGTCAGAGACCAGGATGAGCAGTTCTTC.